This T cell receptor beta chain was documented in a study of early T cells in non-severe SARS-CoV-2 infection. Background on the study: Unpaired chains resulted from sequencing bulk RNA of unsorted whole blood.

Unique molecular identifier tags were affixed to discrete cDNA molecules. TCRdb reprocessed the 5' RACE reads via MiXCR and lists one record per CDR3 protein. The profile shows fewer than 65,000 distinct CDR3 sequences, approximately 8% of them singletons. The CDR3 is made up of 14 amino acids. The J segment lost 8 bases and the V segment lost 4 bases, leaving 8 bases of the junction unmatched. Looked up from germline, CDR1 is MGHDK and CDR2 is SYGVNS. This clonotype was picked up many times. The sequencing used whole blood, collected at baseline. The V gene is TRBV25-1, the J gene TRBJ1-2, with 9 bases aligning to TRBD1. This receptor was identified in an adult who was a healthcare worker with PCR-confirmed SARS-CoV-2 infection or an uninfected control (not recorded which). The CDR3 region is CASSAGTGRVGYTF. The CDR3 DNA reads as TGTGCCAGCAGTGCCGGGACAGGGCGAGTCGGCTACACCTTC.